The text below deals with one T cell receptor beta chain. After removal of 4 bases from V and 4 bases from J, the junction contained 8 bases not matched to a gene. Germline V gene sequence: CDR1 SQVTM, CDR2 ANQGSEA. The CDR3 consists of 15 residues. This entry belongs to a study of T cell responses to AZD1222 COVID-19 vaccine. Produced via immunoSEQ multiplex PCR; TCRdb's table is partial and in-frame only. In the table there are about 120,000 clones, around nine tenths of which are singletons. This rearrangement joins TRBV29-1 to TRBJ2-1; 9 positions agree with TRBD2. Sample: peripheral blood, taken on day 0 of AZD1222 vaccination. This TCR came from an adult in good health. This CDR3 reads CSVARGRAAYNEQFF. In DNA, the CDR3 is TGCAGCGTTGCTCGCGGGAGGGCCGCTTACAATGAGCAGTTCTTC.